These 20 T cell receptor beta chains came from one sample sequenced in a study of cytomegalovirus exposure and HLA in healthy donors (dated by TCRdb to about 2017). Libraries were built with the immunoSEQ multiplex PCR assay. For the multiplex PCR, a mixture combining 60 forward primers for TCR Vbeta segments and 13 reverse primers for TCR Jbeta segments was used. The immuneACCESS repertoire file appears here via TCRdb, limited to in-frame rearrangements. These files lack a portion of the clones; in checked studies, under half of the deficit traces to unresolved V genes, and the cause of the others is not known. This sample is represented by 140,000 to 150,000 clones; approximately 82% of them were singletons. The top ten clonotypes cover roughly 9.7% of the sample. Sequenced: PBMCs. Every receptor here comes from a woman aged 60-75 years in good health and CMV-seropositive.

Of note for this clone: The same CDR3 arises from other DNA sequences in this sample as well. V usage is TRBV19 and J usage is TRBJ1-5, with TRBD1 identical over 7 bases. Germline V gene lookup returns CDR1 LNHDA and CDR2 SQIVND (reference sequence). V dropped 1 base and J dropped 4; count of bases not matched to a gene: 1. The CDR3 is 14 amino acids. The CDR3 bases are TGTGCCAGTAGTATAGGACAGGGAAATCAGCCCCAGCATTTT. This gives the protein CASSIGQGNQPQHF.

The chain recombines TRBV10-1 with TRBJ2-3, with D maybe TRBD1 (5 bases). CDR1 and CDR2 from the germline V gene are WNHNN and SYGVQD (reference sequence). The length of the CDR3 is 12 residues. V was clipped by 5 bases and J by 7 bases, with 10 bases between them. The chain's CDR3 is CASSFQGNTQYF. The CDR3 DNA is TGCGCCAGCAGTTTCCAGGGAAATACGCAGTATTTT.

In this sample, this clone turned up a few times. The gene calls are TRBV7-2 and TRBJ2-5; tentative D call: TRBD1 (7 bases). Trimming left V 5 bases short and J 4 bases short, with 23 bases between. Germline CDR1 reads SGHTA; CDR2 reads FQGNSA. CDR3 length: 17 amino acids. The CDR3: CASSRARGEITGETQYF. DNA for the CDR3: TGTGCCAGCAGCCGGGCCAGGGGGGAGATAACGGGAGAGACCCAGTACTTC.

J is TRBJ2-1 and V is TRBV5-4; 9 nucleotides match TRBD1. The CDR3 loop spans 15 amino acids. CDR1 and CDR2 from the germline V gene are SGHNT and YYREEE (reference sequence). J was trimmed by 8 bases and V by 4 bases; bases with no gene match: 10. The CDR3 protein is CASSPPGQGGHEQFF. CDR3 DNA sequence: TGTGCCAGCAGCCCACCGGGACAGGGTGGGCATGAGCAGTTCTTC.

The chain recombines TRBV7-2 with TRBJ1-1; D may be TRBD1 (5 bases). CDR1 is SGHTA and CDR2 is FQGNSA in the germline V gene. There are 16 residues in the CDR3. V lost 0 bases, J lost 0 bases, and 11 bases lay in between. The CDR3 DNA sequence: TGTGCCAGCAGCTTAGCGCTTGGGGGGGTGAACACTGAAGCTTTCTTT. It specifies CASSLALGGVNTEAFF.

The chain couples TRBV28 to TRBJ2-1; tentative D call: TRBD1 (6 bases). Germline values: CDR1 MDHEN, CDR2 SYDVKM. Trimming stripped 3 bases from V and 3 bases from J, with 24 bases between. This CDR3 has 19 residues. CDR3 in amino acids: CASSLGYFGGGEGYNEQFF. The CDR3, as DNA: TGTGCCAGCAGTTTGGGATATTTTGGTGGGGGCGAGGGCTACAATGAGCAGTTCTTC.

This chain connects TRBV2 to TRBJ1-2; 8 bases line up with TRBD1. V trimming: 3 bases; J trimming: 3 bases; junction bases outside the gene matches: 3. CDR1 and CDR2 from the germline V gene are SNHLY and FYNNEI. This CDR3 spans 14 amino acids. The CDR3 sequence is CASSDTGGYYGYTF. The DNA for the CDR3 is TGTGCCAGCAGTGATACAGGGGGATACTATGGCTACACCTTC.

As regards this clone: A read error may account for a junction end that differs from germline. V and J are TRBV7-7 and TRBJ2-2, with TRBD2 as a possible D gene (5 bases). This CDR3 spans 16 amino acids. Germline V gives CDR1 SSHAT, CDR2 FNYEAQ (reference sequence). In DNA, the CDR3 is TGTGCTAGCAGCTTGTCACACCTGAGGGACACCGGGGAGCTGTTTTTT. This gives the protein CASSLSHLRDTGELFF.

This clone has just one count. The chain recombines TRBV29-1 with TRBJ1-1, with unresolved D. Trimming cost V 3 bases and J 6 bases, with 5 bases left between them. The germline CDR1 and CDR2 sequences are SQVTM and ANQGSEA. This CDR3 has 10 amino acids. This CDR3 is CSVERAEAFF. In DNA, the CDR3 is TGCAGCGTTGAGAGGGCTGAAGCTTTCTTT.

The table lists this clone with a few counts. The chain carries TRBV5-6 and TRBJ2-7; TRBD1 might be the D (6 bases). The CDR3 runs to 13 residues. CDR1 is SGHDT, CDR2 YYEEEE, per germline. Trimming removed 4 bases at V and 4 bases at J, with 12 bases between. The CDR3 region has the DNA TGTGCCAGCAGCCTCAGGGGTCATTACGAGCAGTACTTC. Protein: CASSLRGHYEQYF. The full variable domain, in which reference TRBV5-6 and TRBJ2-7 provide the parts outside the CDR3, is DAGVTQSPTHLIKTRGQQVTLRCSPKSGHDTVSWYQQALGQGPQFIFQYYEEEERQRGNFPDRFSGHQFPNYSSELNVNALLLGDSALYLCASSLRGHYEQYFGPGTRLTVT.

The chain couples TRBV18 to TRBJ1-2, with 9 bases aligning to TRBD1. This CDR3 region has 15 residues. Germline lookup yields CDR1 KGHSH and CDR2 LQKENI. Trimming at V came to 3 bases and at J to 4 bases, leaving 6 bases not matched to a gene. This chain's CDR3 is CASSPPSTGGYGYTF. The CDR3 coding sequence is TGTGCCAGCTCACCCCCGTCGACAGGGGGCTATGGCTACACCTTC.

The chain employs TRBV9 and TRBJ2-1, with TRBD1 identical over 7 bases. This CDR3 comprises 15 residues. The germline V gene has CDR1 SGDLS and CDR2 YYNGEE. After removal of 5 bases from V and 5 bases from J, the junction contained 10 bases not matched to a gene. CDR3 sequence reads: CASRASDRADNEQFF. CDR3 nucleotides: TGTGCCAGCAGGGCCAGCGACAGGGCGGACAATGAGCAGTTCTTC.

The CDR3 region is CASSLVDNEQFF. The CDR3 DNA reads TGTGCCAGCAGCTTGGTAGATAATGAGCAGTTCTTC. The chain combines TRBV5-6 with TRBJ2-1; D call uncertain. Germline CDR1 is SGHDT and CDR2 is YYEEEE. The CDR3 length is 12 residues. Trimming removed 0 bases from V and 7 bases from J, with 5 bases in between.

This chain links TRBV7-2 with TRBJ2-1; a possible D gene is TRBD1 (7 bases). Germline CDR1 is SGHTA and CDR2 is FQGNSA. V was pared by 5 bases and J by 2 bases, with 13 bases between. The CDR3 spans 15 residues. CDR3 in DNA: TGTGCCAGCAGCGAGGGGGGACAGACCTACAATGAGCAGTTCTTC. Amino acids: CASSEGGQTYNEQFF.

This clone was counted between two and nine times. The chain has TRBV11-3 and TRBJ2-3; a weak D match, TRBD2 (5 bases). Germline V lookup: CDR1 SGHNT, CDR2 YENEEA. CDR3 length equals 15 residues. Trimming left V 1 base short and J 0 bases short, with 8 bases between. The CDR3 DNA sequence: TGTGCCAGCAGCTTAGGTACTAGAAGCACAGATACGCAGTATTTT. Protein: CASSLGTRSTDTQYF.

V and J are TRBV18 and TRBJ1-5; perhaps TRBD1 as D (5 bases). Germline V gives CDR1 KGHSH, CDR2 LQKENI. V lost 2 bases and J 7 bases, leaving 9 bases between the germline ends. The CDR3 extends over 13 amino acids. The DNA for the CDR3 is TGTGCCAGCTCACCAGGGGCGGACCAGCCCCAGCATTTT. This codes for CASSPGADQPQHF. Together with reference TRBV18 and TRBJ1-5, the CDR3 gives the full variable domain: NAGVMQNPRHLVRRRGQEARLRCSPMKGHSHVYWYRQLPEEGLKFMVYLQKENIIDESGMPKERFSAEFPKEGPSILRIQQVVRGDSAAYFCASSPGADQPQHFGDGTRLSIL.

The V and J genes are TRBV7-8 and TRBJ2-1; maybe TRBD2 (6 bases). Germline V gene data show CDR1 as SGHVS and CDR2 as FQNEAQ. The CDR3 has 17 residues. Trimming took 5 bases from V and 0 from J, leaving 17 bases between them. This CDR3 reads CASSLSTGRSSYNEQFF. Written as DNA, the CDR3 is TGTGCCAGCAGCCTCAGTACGGGGAGGAGCTCCTACAATGAGCAGTTCTTC.

This sequence joins TRBV19 and TRBJ2-1; 9 bases align to TRBD2. CDR3 length: 16 residues. The V gene end was trimmed by 3 bases and the J gene end by 4 bases; junction bases not matched to a gene: 7. Germline CDR1 and CDR2: LNHDA and SQIVND (reference sequence). CDR3 DNA: TGTGCCAGTAGTATTAGGGCGGGAGGGCCGTACAATGAGCAGTTCTTC. Encoded protein: CASSIRAGGPYNEQFF.

V usage is TRBV28 and J usage is TRBJ1-1; D not resolved. Germline lookup yields CDR1 MDHEN and CDR2 SYDVKM. Trimming took 4 bases from V and 1 from J, leaving 7 bases between them. This CDR3 comprises 13 residues. DNA of the CDR3: TGTGCCAGCAGTTCCTCCGGGAACACTGAAGCTTTCTTT. Its protein product is CASSSSGNTEAFF.

The J gene is TRBJ1-4, the V gene TRBV5-1; 8 bases are shared with TRBD1. CDR1 and CDR2 from the germline V gene are SGHRS and YFSETQ. CDR3 size: 14 residues. V shed 3 bases, J shed 3 bases, and the junction held 1 base outside the gene matches. The CDR3 loop is CASSSQGANEKLFF. DNA of the CDR3: TGCGCCAGCAGCTCACAGGGGGCTAATGAAAAACTGTTTTTT. The full variable domain, rest sourced from reference TRBV5-1 and TRBJ1-4, is KAGVTQTPRYLIKTRGQQVTLSCSPISGHRSVSWYQQTPGQGLQFLFEYFSETQRNKGNFPGRFSGRQFSNSRSEMNVSTLELGDSALYLCASSSQGANEKLFFGSGTQLSVL.